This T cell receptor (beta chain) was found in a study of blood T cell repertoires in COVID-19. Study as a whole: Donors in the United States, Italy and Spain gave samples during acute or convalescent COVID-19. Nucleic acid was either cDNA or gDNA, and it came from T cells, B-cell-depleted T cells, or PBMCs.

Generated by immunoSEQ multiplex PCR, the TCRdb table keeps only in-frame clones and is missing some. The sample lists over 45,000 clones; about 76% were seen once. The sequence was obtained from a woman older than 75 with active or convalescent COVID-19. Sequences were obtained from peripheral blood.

CDR3 nucleotide sequence: TGTGCCACCCGGGCTACGCACCCCAGGGGGAATGAGCAGTTCTTC. This codes for CATRATHPRGNEQFF. The J gene is TRBJ2-1, the V gene TRBV24-1; TRBD1 agrees at 7 bases. Germline V CDR1 and CDR2: KGHDR, SFDVKD. V trimming: 9 bases; J trimming: 7 bases; junction bases outside the gene matches: 14. The CDR3 is 15 amino acids.